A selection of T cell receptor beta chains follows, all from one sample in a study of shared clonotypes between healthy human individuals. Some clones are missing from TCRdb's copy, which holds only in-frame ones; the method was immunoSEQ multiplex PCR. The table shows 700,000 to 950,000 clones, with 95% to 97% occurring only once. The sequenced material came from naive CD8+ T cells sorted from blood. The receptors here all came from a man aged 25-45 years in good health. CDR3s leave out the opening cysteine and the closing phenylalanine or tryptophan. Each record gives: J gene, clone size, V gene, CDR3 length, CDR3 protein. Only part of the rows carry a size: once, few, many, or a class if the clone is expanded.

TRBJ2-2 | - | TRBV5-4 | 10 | ASSQDTGELF
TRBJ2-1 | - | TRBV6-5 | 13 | ASSRPGTGDNEQF
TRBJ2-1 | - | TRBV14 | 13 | ASRPTSGTPNEQF
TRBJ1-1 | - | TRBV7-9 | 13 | ASSLETGLDTEAF
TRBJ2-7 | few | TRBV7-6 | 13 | ASSLELAGAYEQY
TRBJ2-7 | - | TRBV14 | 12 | ASSPDSPVWEQY
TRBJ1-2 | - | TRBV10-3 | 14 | AISELSRSETYGYT
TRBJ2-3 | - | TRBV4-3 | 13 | ASSQVDRGTDTQY
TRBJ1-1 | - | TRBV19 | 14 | ASSPQWDRVNTEAF
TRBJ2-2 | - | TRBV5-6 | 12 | ASSLVWGTGELF
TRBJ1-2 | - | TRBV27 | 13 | ASTSTGGHGYGYT
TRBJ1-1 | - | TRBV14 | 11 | ASSQAGQGERL
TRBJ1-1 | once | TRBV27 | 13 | ASRSTGQGVTEAF
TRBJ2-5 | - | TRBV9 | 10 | ASSPEGETQY
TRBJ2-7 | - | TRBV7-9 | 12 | ASSPKASSYEQY
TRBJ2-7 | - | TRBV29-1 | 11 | SVRVRVTYEQY
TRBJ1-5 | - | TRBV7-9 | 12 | ASSPVAVGQPQH
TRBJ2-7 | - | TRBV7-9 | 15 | ASSPMGSGGPGYEQY
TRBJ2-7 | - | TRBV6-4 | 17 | ASIMILGRGTGGPSEQY
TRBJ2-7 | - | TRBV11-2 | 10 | ASSFESVGQY
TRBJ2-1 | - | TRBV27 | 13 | ASRRGAESYNEQF
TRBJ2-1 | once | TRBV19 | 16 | ASSILWGEAGFYNEQF
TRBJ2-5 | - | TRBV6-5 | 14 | ASSYSAGLALETQY
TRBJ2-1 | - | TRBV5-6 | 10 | ASSSQGYEQF
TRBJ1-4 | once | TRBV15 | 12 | ATSQDPGSEKLF
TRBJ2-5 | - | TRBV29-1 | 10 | SVFGRGETQY
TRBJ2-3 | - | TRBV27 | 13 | ASSSRGGFTDTQY